This T cell receptor (beta chain) was captured by sequencing in a study of T cell responses to AZD1222 COVID-19 vaccine (dated by TCRdb to the early 2020s). In the study overall: TCR sequencing covered 230 or so trial participants: 207 given two doses of AZD1222 and 26 given two doses of MenACWY control vaccine. Trial participants were enrolled into age subgroups of 18-55, 56-69 and 70-plus years, which contained 148, 28 and 57 TCR-sequenced participants, respectively.

General conclusions and limits of the study: Conclusions about previously exposed vaccinees were limited because only a handful of AZD1222 recipients were SARS-CoV-2 seropositive at baseline. Vaccine-associated CD4 TCRs spanned the whole spike protein, with dominant responses in regions 160-218 and 743-854. Spike-specific TCR breadth and depth rose significantly after two AZD1222 doses compared with day 0 and with MenACWY recipients. Participants were mostly white British and included more females than males, and it was suggested by the authors that clonal diversity may have been underestimated. No day 14 peak-response samples were available, so repertoires were characterized only after the peak T cell response. The 56-69-year group was small, and its depth increase did not reach significance, likely because of low power. Reportedly, close to half of the unique spike-specific TCRs recognized epitopes lying outside the regions that are mutated in the B.1.351 and B.1.1.7 variants.

The CDR3 regions of human TCRbeta chains were analyzed by immunosequencing. In the original analysis: Repertoire TCRs were matched against a reference library of SARS-CoV-2-specific TCRs generated with the MIRA antigen-specificity platform. Breadth was defined as the fraction of unique TCRs that were SARS-CoV-2-associated, and depth was defined as the fraction of total T cells that were SARS-CoV-2-associated. Using the MIRA data, each spike-specific TCR was assigned both to the spike region to which the TCR was reactive and to a CD4 or CD8 class. Log10-transformed breadth and depth values were compared by one-way ANOVA with Sidak's multiple comparisons tests. The immuneACCESS repertoire file appears here via TCRdb, limited to in-frame rearrangements. These files lack a portion of the clones; in checked studies, under half of the deficit traces to unresolved V genes, and the cause of the others is not known. For V, J and clone size, that table is used; D and trimming come from the DNA. The sample includes about 160,000 clones, with about 91% observed a single time. 4.4% of the sample comes from the top ten.

What this sample's time point label stands for: baseline before first vaccination. This specimen's treatment or condition label, per the study, means: meningococcal conjugate vaccine given as trial control. Samples from vaccinated people were obtained from the UK trials COV001 and COV002, which included a single-blind randomized controlled phase 2/3 trial of AZD1222 (ChAdOx1 nCoV-19) in healthy adults. Trial participant PBMC samples were collected at day 0 and day 28 after the second dose for TCRbeta chain sequencing. CDR1 and CDR2 (SGHTA, FQGNSA) derive from the germline V gene. At the junction V is shortened by 2 bases and J by 1 base, with 11 bases in between. The CDR3 runs 15 amino acids, cysteine and phenylalanine included. Just CDR3 DNA is preserved here, 45 bases in frame from base 1. Points on this clone: The specificity of this receptor is unknown. The input lacks base qualities; no much larger clone sits a single base away.

This specimen consisted of peripheral blood, obtained on day 0 of MenACWY control vaccination. The TCR was taken from an adult in good health. This chain joins TRBV7-2 to TRBJ1-1, with no confidently assigned D gene. The CDR3 reads CASSLNGPKNTEAFF. DNA sequence: TGTGCCAGCAGCTTAAACGGTCCAAAGAACACTGAAGCTTTCTTT.